Listed below are T cell receptor beta chains from one sample, sequenced in a study of blood T cell repertoires in COVID-19. Sequencing was performed with immunoSEQ multiplex PCR; in TCRdb, only in-frame clones are kept and a portion is missing. This table holds under 250,000 clones, 70% to 90% found once. The material sequenced was peripheral blood. Source of these receptors: a middle-aged woman with acute or convalescent COVID-19. Both conserved end residues are part of each CDR3. The D gene is left open where the match is weak. Some rows have no size entry. The others give once, few or many, or a class for an expanded clone.

d_call	v_call	clone_size	j_call	cdr3_aa	cdr3_nt
TRBD1	TRBV10-3	.	TRBJ1-2	CAISESRQGNYGYTF	TGTGCCATCAGTGAGTCCCGACAGGGTAACTATGGCTACACCTTC
TRBD1	TRBV7-6	.	TRBJ2-1	CASSLAQGELSNEQFF	TGTGCCAGCAGCTTAGCGCAGGGGGAATTGTCCAATGAGCAGTTCTTC
.	TRBV7-3	.	TRBJ1-2	CASSLTSGSSYGYTF	TGTGCCAGCAGCTTAACATCAGGGTCGAGCTATGGCTACACCTTC
.	TRBV29-1	.	TRBJ1-1	CSVEQGLNTEAFF	TGCAGCGTTGAGCAGGGATTGAACACTGAAGCTTTCTTT
.	TRBV5-1	.	TRBJ1-2	CASSLGEHPGYGYTF	TGCGCCAGCAGCTTGGGAGAGCACCCGGGATATGGCTACACCTTC
.	TRBV6-1	.	TRBJ1-2	CASSEDGGVYGYTF	TGTGCCAGCAGTGAAGATGGGGGGGTCTATGGCTACACCTTC
.	TRBV2	once	TRBJ1-2	CASRPPVGDEGYTF	TGTGCCAGCAGACCCCCAGTGGGCGACGAGGGCTACACCTTC
.	TRBV9	.	TRBJ1-3	CASSQGTVGNTIYF	TGTGCCAGCAGCCAGGGGACGGTCGGAAACACCATATATTTT
TRBD2	TRBV7-9	.	TRBJ2-3	CASSLQALAGVADTQYF	TGTGCCAGCAGCCTCCAAGCCTTAGCGGGGGTTGCAGATACGCAGTATTTT
.	TRBV3-1/TRBV3-2	once	TRBJ1-4	CASGPGGYEKLFF	TGTGCCAGCGGCCCCGGAGGGTACGAAAAACTGTTTTTT
.	TRBV14	.	TRBJ2-1	CASSQVGGAYNEQFF	TGTGCCAGCAGCCAAGTGGGGGGGGCTTACAATGAGCAGTTCTTC
.	TRBV30	.	TRBJ1-3	CAWSTQGQRNTIYF	TGTGCCTGGAGTACCCAGGGGCAGAGAAACACCATATATTTT
TRBD1	TRBV2	once	TRBJ2-2	CASRFDRVNTGELFF	TGTGCCAGCAGGTTCGACAGGGTGAACACCGGGGAGCTGTTTTTT
TRBD1	TRBV27	.	TRBJ2-1	CASSLRSKDREFF	TGTGCCAGCAGTTTACGGAGCAAGGACAGGGAGTTCTTC
.	TRBV18	.	TRBJ1-4	CASSPSEVPSEKLFF	TGTGCCAGCTCCCCTTCGGAGGTCCCTAGTGAAAAACTGTTTTTT
.	TRBV5-4	.	TRBJ1-1	CASNKEGRVTEAFF	TGTGCCAGCAACAAAGAAGGCAGGGTCACTGAAGCTTTCTTT
TRBD1	TRBV7-2	.	TRBJ1-5	CASSSRDSASSQHF	TGTGCCAGCAGCTCCAGGGACAGCGCTTCGTCCCAGCATTTT
.	TRBV9	few	TRBJ2-1	CASSADGGSYNEQFF	TGTGCCAGCAGCGCGGACGGGGGCTCCTACAATGAGCAGTTCTTC
.	TRBV3-1/TRBV3-2	.	TRBJ2-5	CASSQDRMGTGQETQYF	TGTGCCAGCAGCCAAGATCGGATGGGAACAGGTCAAGAGACCCAGTACTTC